The 7 T cell receptor beta chains given below trace back to one sample, sequenced in a study of blood T cells in healthy people across ages. Through a sample-barcoded 5' primer and a J-beta primer mix, a second PCR was run for about 7 to 12 cycles. Using its own MiXCR run on the 5' RACE reads, TCRdb lists one record per CDR3 protein. Seen here are over 950,000 distinct CDR3 sequences, about two fifths observed once, and the top ten hold about 12%. Sequencing was carried out using blood. Receptor source: a man in his late teens or twenties in good health.

This clonotype occurred a few times. This rearrangement joins TRBV10-3 to TRBJ1-2, with unresolved D. V was clipped by 2 bases and J by 0 bases, with 10 bases between them. The CDR3 runs 15 residues. CDR1 is ENHRY and CDR2 is SYGVKD in the germline V gene. The CDR3 protein is CAISERAESNYGYTF. CDR3 bases: TGTGCCATCAGTGAGAGGGCAGAGTCTAACTATGGCTACACCTTC.

The CDR3 loop reads CSARDYGRDNTEAFF. CDR3 nucleotides: TGCAGTGCTAGAGATTATGGCAGGGATAACACTGAAGCTTTCTTT. The rearrangement uses TRBV20-1 and TRBJ1-1; D is possibly TRBD1 (5 bases). The V and J ends lost 0 bases and 2 bases respectively, with 13 bases between them. Germline CDR1 reads DFQATT; CDR2 reads SNEGSKA (reference sequence). The CDR3 is made up of 15 amino acids.

To note about this clonotype: Possible read error: a much larger clone is one base away. The chain links TRBV4-2 to TRBJ1-1, with D maybe TRBD1 (5 bases). Trimming pared 0 bases from V and 1 base from J, leaving 9 bases between. Per germline, CDR1 LGHNA and CDR2 YNFKEQ. CDR3 length: 15 residues. The CDR3 region has the DNA TGTGCCAGCAGCCAAGATTTGGGGACGAACACTGAAGCTTTCTTT. This codes for CASSQDLGTNTEAFF.

The chain carries TRBV4-3 and TRBJ2-3, with TRBD1 matching 9 bases. The germline V gene has CDR1 LGHNA and CDR2 YSLEER. The CDR3 has 16 residues. V lost 4 bases to trimming and J lost 7 bases; unmatched junction nucleotides: 12. The CDR3 protein is CASSPSDRGRPNTQYF. DNA for the CDR3: TGCGCCAGCAGCCCTTCGGACAGGGGCCGACCCAATACGCAGTATTTT.

Here the CDR3 DNA reads TGTGCCAGCAGCCACCGCGGGGGGTTCAATGAGCAGTTCTTC. Translating it yields CASSHRGGFNEQFF. The V and J genes are TRBV3-1 and TRBJ2-1; TRBD2 agrees at 8 bases. The V and J ends lost 3 bases and 6 bases, in that order; junction bases with no gene match: 4. This CDR3 is 14 amino acids long. The germline V gene encodes CDR1 LGHDT and CDR2 YNNKEL (reference sequence).

The chain links TRBV7-2 to TRBJ2-1, with 7 bases identical to TRBD2. This CDR3 has 16 amino acids. The junction had 8 bases not matched to a gene; V was cut back by 4 bases and J by 2 bases. Germline CDR1 reads SGHTA; CDR2 reads FQGNSA. CDR3 DNA: TGTGCCAGCAGCTCCCAGCCGGGACTACCCTACAATGAGCAGTTCTTC. It encodes CASSSQPGLPYNEQFF.

This chain connects TRBV7-9 to TRBJ1-2, with D possibly being TRBD1 (5 bases). The CDR3 has 13 residues. The V gene lost 5 bases and the J gene lost 6 bases, with 13 bases spanning the gap. Germline CDR1 SEHNR, CDR2 FQNEAQ (reference sequence). In DNA, the CDR3 is TGTGCCAGCAGCGTAGATGTCAGGGATGGCTACACCTTC. As protein: CASSVDVRDGYTF.